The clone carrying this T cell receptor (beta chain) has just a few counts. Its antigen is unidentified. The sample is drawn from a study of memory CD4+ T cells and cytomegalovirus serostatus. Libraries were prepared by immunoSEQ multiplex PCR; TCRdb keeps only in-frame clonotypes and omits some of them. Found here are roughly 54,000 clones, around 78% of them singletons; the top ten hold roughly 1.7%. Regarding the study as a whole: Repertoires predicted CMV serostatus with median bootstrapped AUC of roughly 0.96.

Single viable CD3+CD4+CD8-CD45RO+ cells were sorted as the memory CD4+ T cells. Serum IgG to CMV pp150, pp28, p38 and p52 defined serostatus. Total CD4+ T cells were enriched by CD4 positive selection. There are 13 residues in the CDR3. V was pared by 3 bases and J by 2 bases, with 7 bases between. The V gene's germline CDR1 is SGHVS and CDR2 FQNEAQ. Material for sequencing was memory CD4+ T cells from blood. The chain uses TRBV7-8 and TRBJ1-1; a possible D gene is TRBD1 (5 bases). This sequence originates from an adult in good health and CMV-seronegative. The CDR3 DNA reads TGTGCCAGCAGCTTCCAGGGCAACACTGAAGCTTTCTTT. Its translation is CASSFQGNTEAFF. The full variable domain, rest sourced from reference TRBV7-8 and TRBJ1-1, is GAGVSQSPRYKVAKRGQDVALRCDPISGHVSLFWYQQALGQGPEFLTYFQNEAQLDKSGLPSDRFFAERPEGSVSTLKIQRTQQEDSAVYLCASSFQGNTEAFFGQGTRLTVV.